This TCR beta chain is from a study of blood T cell repertoires in COVID-19. Study context: Specimens from acute and convalescent COVID-19 originated in the United States, Italy and Spain.

Original analysis: For nucleated cells, counts were estimated from reference gene primer amplification. TCRdb's table, derived via immunoSEQ multiplex PCR, lists solely in-frame clones and lacks some. Clone size and the V and J calls come from that table; the DNA yielded D and trimming. The sample has around 110,000 clones; around 75% are singletons. Trimming took 4 bases from V and 0 from J; bases not matched to a gene: 4. Per the germline V gene, CDR1 is SGDLS and CDR2 is YYNGEE. The CDR3 is 16 amino acids. The chain joins TRBV9 to TRBJ2-2, with 9 bases aligning to TRBD2. This clonotype originated in a human donor with acute or convalescent COVID-19. The donor label of this sample is uncertain. Sequencing was carried out using peripheral blood. The CDR3 coding sequence is TGTGCCAGCAGCATCAGCGGGGGGCCGAACACCGGGGAGCTGTTTTTT. It translates to CASSISGGPNTGELFF.